The 9 T cell receptor beta chains below all came from one sample that was sequenced in a study of blood T cells in healthy people across ages. For the second PCR, which ran for about 6 to 12 cycles, a sample-barcoded 5' primer and a J-beta primer mix were used. TCRdb called the 5' RACE reads again in MiXCR, with one record for every CDR3 protein. Of 650,000 to 700,000 distinct CDR3 sequences detected, around 50% appear once; the ten largest clones hold around an eighth. Material: blood. Receptors were obtained from an elderly woman in good health.

The chain employs TRBV10-3 and TRBJ2-4; tentative D call: TRBD2 (6 bases). The J call is uncertain, as TRBJ2-7 better fits the DNA end. CDR3 length: 14 amino acids. Germline V gene sequence: CDR1 ENHRY, CDR2 SYGVKD. The CDR3 region has the DNA TGTGCCATCAGTGAGGGAGGGGCTCCTCCCGAGCAGTACTTC. Translated, it gives CAISEGGAPPEQYF.

As for this clonotype: A clone one base away is much larger, so this may be a read error. V is TRBV28 and J is TRBJ2-5; 9 bases are shared with TRBD1. This CDR3 has 14 residues. Trimming took 9 bases from V and 11 from J; bases not matched to a gene: 16. Germline V gene sequence: CDR1 MDHEN, CDR2 SYDVKM. The CDR3 coding sequence is TGTGCCAGTGCCCCACAGGGGGCATCCTACGGGCAGTACTTC. Translation: CASAPQGASYGQYF.

This clonotype was observed many times. The rearrangement links TRBV29-1 to TRBJ2-2; D is undetermined. Trimming cost V 3 bases and J 1 base, with 12 bases left between them. The CDR3 runs 15 residues. The germline V gene encodes CDR1 SQVTM and CDR2 ANQGSEA. CDR3 nucleotides: TGCAGCGTTGACCGAATAGACGGGAACACCGGGGAGCTGTTTTTT. Protein sequence: CSVDRIDGNTGELFF.

This clonotype has at least ten counts. The genes are TRBV5-8 and TRBJ2-3, with D possibly TRBD1 on 6 matching bases. There are 16 residues in the CDR3. Trimming left V 4 bases short and J 1 base short, with 16 bases between. Looked up from germline, CDR1 is SGHTS and CDR2 is YDEGEE. The CDR3 bases are TGTGCCAGCAGCCTCAGGGGCCCGCAACGCACAGATACGCAGTATTTT. Translation gives CASSLRGPQRTDTQYF.

V and J are TRBV5-1 and TRBJ2-7, with D maybe TRBD1 (5 bases). The V and J ends lost 4 bases and 5 bases respectively, with 19 bases between them. The germline V gene has CDR1 SGHRS and CDR2 YFSETQ. This CDR3 is 15 amino acids long. The CDR3: CASSRGGQGPDEQYF. CDR3 bases: TGCGCCAGCAGCCGAGGTGGGCAGGGTCCCGACGAGCAGTACTTC. The variable domain in full, with the rest retrieved from reference TRBV5-1 and TRBJ2-7, is KAGVTQTPRYLIKTRGQQVTLSCSPISGHRSVSWYQQTPGQGLQFLFEYFSETQRNKGNFPGRFSGRQFSNSRSEMNVSTLELGDSALYLCASSRGGQGPDEQYFGPGTRLTVT.

About this clonotype: This may be a read error: a much more frequent sequence differs by one nucleotide. This sequence joins TRBV28 and TRBJ2-1; the D is unclear. Germline loops: CDR1 MDHEN, CDR2 SYDVKM. The CDR3 has 12 residues. In DNA, the CDR3 is TGTGTCAGCAAATCACTTAACAATGAGCAGTTCTTC. This codes for CVSKSLNNEQFF.

This clonotype has a count of ten or more. The chain links TRBV5-1 to TRBJ1-5, with unresolved D. Germline V gene data show CDR1 as SGHRS and CDR2 as YFSETQ. V lost 4 bases, J lost 4 bases, and 6 bases lay in between. CDR3 length: 12 residues. The CDR3 nucleotides read TGCGCCAGCAGCCTACCTAATCAGCCCCAGCATTTT. Translation: CASSLPNQPQHF. Complete variable domain (other parts from reference TRBV5-1 and TRBJ1-5): KAGVTQTPRYLIKTRGQQVTLSCSPISGHRSVSWYQQTPGQGLQFLFEYFSETQRNKGNFPGRFSGRQFSNSRSEMNVSTLELGDSALYLCASSLPNQPQHFGDGTRLSIL.

V is TRBV18 and J is TRBJ2-1, with TRBD1 as a possible D gene (5 bases). The J call is uncertain, as TRBJ2-7 better fits the DNA end. The CDR3 runs to 16 residues. Germline V CDR1 and CDR2: KGHSH, LQKENI. CDR3 sequence: CASSPFLPGSYNEQYF. DNA for the CDR3: TGTGCCAGCTCACCATTTTTGCCAGGGTCCTACAATGAGCAGTACTTC.

Worth noting for this clonotype: A single base separates this from a much larger clone, so it may be a read error. The rearrangement links TRBV7-3 to TRBJ2-1, with TRBD2 identical over 8 bases. The DNA end lines up better with TRBJ2-7; the J call may be wrong. CDR1 is SGHTA, CDR2 FQGTGA, per germline. CDR3 length: 15 amino acids. The CDR3 DNA is TGTGCCAGCAGCCCCCTCGGGGGGGCCAACAATGAGCAGTACTTC. It is translated as CASSPLGGANNEQYF.